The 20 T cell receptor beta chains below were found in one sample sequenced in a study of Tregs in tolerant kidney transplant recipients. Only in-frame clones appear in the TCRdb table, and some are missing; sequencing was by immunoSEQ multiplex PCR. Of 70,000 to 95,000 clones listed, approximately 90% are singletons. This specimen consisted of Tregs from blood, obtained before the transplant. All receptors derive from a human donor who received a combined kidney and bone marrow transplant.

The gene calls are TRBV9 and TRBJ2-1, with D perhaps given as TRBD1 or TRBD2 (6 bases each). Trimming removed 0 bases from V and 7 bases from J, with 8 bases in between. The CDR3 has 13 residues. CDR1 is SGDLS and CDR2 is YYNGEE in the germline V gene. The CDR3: CASSVGGGNEQFF. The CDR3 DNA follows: TGTGCCAGCAGCGTAGGAGGGGGGAATGAGCAGTTCTTC.

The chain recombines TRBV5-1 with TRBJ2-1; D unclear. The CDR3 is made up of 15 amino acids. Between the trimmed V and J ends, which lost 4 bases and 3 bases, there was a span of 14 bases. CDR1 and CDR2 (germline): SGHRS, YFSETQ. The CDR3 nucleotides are TGCGCCAGCAGCCCCGACGCTAGGGACTACAATGAGCAGTTCTTC. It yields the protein CASSPDARDYNEQFF.

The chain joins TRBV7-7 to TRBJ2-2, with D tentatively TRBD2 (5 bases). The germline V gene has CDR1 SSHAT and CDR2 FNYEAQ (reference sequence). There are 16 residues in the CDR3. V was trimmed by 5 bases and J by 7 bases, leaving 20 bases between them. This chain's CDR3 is CASSPWTVSEDGELFF. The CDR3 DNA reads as TGTGCCAGCAGCCCATGGACTGTCTCAGAAGACGGGGAGCTGTTTTTT.

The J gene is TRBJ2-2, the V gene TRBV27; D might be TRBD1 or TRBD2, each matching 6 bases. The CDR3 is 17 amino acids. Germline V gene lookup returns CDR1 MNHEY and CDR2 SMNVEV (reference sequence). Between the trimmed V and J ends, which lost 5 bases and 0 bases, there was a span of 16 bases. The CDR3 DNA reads TGTGCCAGCAGTCCCCTGGGGGGCGGAACGAACACCGGGGAGCTGTTTTTT. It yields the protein CASSPLGGGTNTGELFF.

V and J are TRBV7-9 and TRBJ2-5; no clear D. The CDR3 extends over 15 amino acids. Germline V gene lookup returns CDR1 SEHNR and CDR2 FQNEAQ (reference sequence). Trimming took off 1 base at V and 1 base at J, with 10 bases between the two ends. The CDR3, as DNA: TGTGCCAGCAGCTTAGGGGATCCGGGCCAAGAGACCCAGTACTTC. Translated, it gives CASSLGDPGQETQYF. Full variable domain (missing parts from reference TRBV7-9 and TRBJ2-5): DTGVSQNPRHKITKRGQNVTFRCDPISEHNRLYWYRQTLGQGPEFLTYFQNEAQLEKSRLLSDRFSAERPKGSFSTLEIQRTEQGDSAMYLCASSLGDPGQETQYFGPGTRLLVL.

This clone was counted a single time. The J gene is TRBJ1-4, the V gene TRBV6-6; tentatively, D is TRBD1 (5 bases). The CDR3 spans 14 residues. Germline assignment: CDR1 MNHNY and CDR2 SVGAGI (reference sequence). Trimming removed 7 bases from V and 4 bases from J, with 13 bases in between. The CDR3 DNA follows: TGTGCCAGCACCACAGGACGGAATAATGAAAAACTGTTTTTT. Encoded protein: CASTTGRNNEKLFF.

As DNA, the CDR3 is TGCGCCAGCAGCCAAGATAGGCTAGCGGGGTACGAGCAGTACTTC. Translating it yields CASSQDRLAGYEQYF. This rearrangement joins TRBV4-1 to TRBJ2-7; 9 positions match TRBD2. Per germline, CDR1 MGHRA and CDR2 YSYEKL. The CDR3 totals 15 residues. The V segment lost 0 bases and the J segment 4 bases; nucleotides outside the gene matches: 4.

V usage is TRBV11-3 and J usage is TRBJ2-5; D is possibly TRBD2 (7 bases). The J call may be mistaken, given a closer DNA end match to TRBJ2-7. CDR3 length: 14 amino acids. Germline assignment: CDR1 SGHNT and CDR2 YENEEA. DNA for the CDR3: TGTGCCAGCAGCCTAGGGGGGGATATCTACGAGCAGTACTTC. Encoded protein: CASSLGGDIYEQYF.

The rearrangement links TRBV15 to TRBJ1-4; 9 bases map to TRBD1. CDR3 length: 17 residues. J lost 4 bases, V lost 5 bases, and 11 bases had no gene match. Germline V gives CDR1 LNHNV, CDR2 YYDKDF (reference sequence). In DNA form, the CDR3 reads TGTGCCACCAGCCAGGACAGGGGCTATTCTGATAATGAAAAACTGTTTTTT. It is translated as CATSQDRGYSDNEKLFF.

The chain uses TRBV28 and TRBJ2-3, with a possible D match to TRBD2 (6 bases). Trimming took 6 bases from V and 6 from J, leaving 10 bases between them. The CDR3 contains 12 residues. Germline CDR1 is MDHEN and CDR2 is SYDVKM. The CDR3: CASSGSVDTQYF. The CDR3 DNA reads TGTGCCAGCAGCGGGAGTGTGGATACGCAGTATTTT.

CDR3 in DNA: TGCAGCGTTGAGGGCGGACTGTACCAAGAGACCCAGTACTTC. The encoded protein is CSVEGGLYQETQYF. The rearrangement links TRBV29-1 to TRBJ2-5; perhaps TRBD2 as D (5 bases). This CDR3 has 14 amino acids. The germline CDR1 and CDR2 sequences are SQVTM and ANQGSEA. The V end lost 3 bases, the J end lost 0 bases, and 11 bases lay between the germline ends.

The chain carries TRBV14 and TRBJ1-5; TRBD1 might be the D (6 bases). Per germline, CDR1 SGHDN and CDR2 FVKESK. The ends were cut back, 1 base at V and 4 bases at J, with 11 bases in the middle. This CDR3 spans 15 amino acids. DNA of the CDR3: TGTGCCAGCAGCCAAGGTCAGGGGAATAATCAGCCCCAGCATTTT. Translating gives CASSQGQGNNQPQHF.

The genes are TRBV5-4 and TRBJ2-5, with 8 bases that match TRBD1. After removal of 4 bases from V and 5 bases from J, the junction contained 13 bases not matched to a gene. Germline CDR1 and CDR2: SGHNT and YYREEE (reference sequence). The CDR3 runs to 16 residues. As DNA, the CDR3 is TGTGCCAGCAGCCCTTTCCCCGACAGGGGATGGGAGACCCAGTACTTC. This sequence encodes CASSPFPDRGWETQYF.

The CDR3 loop reads CASSNSPGGANEKLFF. Written as DNA, the CDR3 is TGTGCCAGCAGCAATTCTCCCGGGGGAGCTAATGAAAAACTGTTTTTT. The chain couples TRBV9 to TRBJ1-4; weak D call: TRBD1 (5 bases). This CDR3 is 16 amino acids long. Per germline, CDR1 SGDLS and CDR2 YYNGEE. Trimming removed 4 bases from V and 3 bases from J, with 16 bases in between.

The CDR3 sequence is CASSVGGGSLGGETQYF. The DNA for the CDR3 is TGTGCCAGCAGCGTAGGGGGCGGGAGCCTGGGCGGTGAGACCCAGTACTTC. The rearrangement joins TRBV9 to TRBJ2-5, with 7 bases fitting TRBD2. Germline values: CDR1 SGDLS, CDR2 YYNGEE. The junction had 13 bases not matched to a gene; V was cut back by 0 bases and J by 5 bases. This CDR3 has 17 residues.

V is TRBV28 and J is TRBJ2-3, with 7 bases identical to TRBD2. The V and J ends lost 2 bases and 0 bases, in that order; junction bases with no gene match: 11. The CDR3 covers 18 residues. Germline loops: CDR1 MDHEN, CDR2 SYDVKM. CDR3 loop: CASSLESSLAVSTDTQYF. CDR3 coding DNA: TGTGCCAGCAGTTTAGAGAGTAGCCTAGCGGTTAGCACAGATACGCAGTATTTT.

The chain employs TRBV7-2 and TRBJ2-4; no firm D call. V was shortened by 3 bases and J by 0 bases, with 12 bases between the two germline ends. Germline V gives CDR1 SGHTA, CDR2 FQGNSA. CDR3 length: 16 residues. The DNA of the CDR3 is TGTGCCAGCAGCTTGCCCAGCCTGGGAGCCAAAAACATTCAGTACTTC. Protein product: CASSLPSLGAKNIQYF.

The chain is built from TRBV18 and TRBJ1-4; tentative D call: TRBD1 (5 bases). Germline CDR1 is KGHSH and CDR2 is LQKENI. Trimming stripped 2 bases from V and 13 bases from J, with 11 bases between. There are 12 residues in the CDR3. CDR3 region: CASSPAGGLLFF. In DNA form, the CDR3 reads TGTGCCAGCTCACCAGCGGGGGGTTTACTGTTTTTT.

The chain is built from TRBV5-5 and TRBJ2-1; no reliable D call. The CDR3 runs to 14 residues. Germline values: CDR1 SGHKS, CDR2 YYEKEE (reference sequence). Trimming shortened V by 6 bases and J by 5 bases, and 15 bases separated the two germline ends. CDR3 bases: TGTGCCAGCAAACCCTTTCCCGGAGACAATGAGCAGTTCTTC. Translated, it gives CASKPFPGDNEQFF. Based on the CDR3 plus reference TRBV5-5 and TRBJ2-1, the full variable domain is DAGVTQSPTHLIKTRGQQVTLRCSPISGHKSVSWYQQVLGQGPQFIFQYYEKEERGRGNFPDRFSARQFPNYSSELNVNALLLGDSALYLCASKPFPGDNEQFFGPGTRLTVL.

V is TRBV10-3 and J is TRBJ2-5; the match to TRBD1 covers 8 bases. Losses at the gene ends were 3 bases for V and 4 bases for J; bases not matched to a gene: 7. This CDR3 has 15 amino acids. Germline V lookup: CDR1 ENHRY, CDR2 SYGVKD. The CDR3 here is CAISDSDRGGETQYF. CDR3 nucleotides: TGTGCCATCAGTGACTCTGACAGGGGCGGAGAGACCCAGTACTTC.